This T cell receptor beta chain was captured by sequencing in a study of human T cells and chemical hapten exposure. In its sample, this clonotype was seen many times. Its antigen is as yet unknown. As for time point: healthy volunteer bleed at 6 weeks. The authors' total RNA extraction used unfractionated whole blood. V lost 6 bases and J lost 4, with 12 bases in between. Germline V CDR1 and CDR2: MDHEN, SYDVKM. This CDR3 comprises 13 residues. Attachment of unique molecular identifiers to individual cDNA molecules was performed in the library. TCRdb redid the calling of the RACE reads with MiXCR, one entry per CDR3 protein. This sample carries 75,000 to 80,000 distinct CDR3 sequences, over 6.5% of them seen once, and the ten largest clones take about 1.7%. Notes on the study in general: No change in TCRs above 1 in 1000 frequency was produced by DPC sensitization.

This TCR came from a female donor in good health. Some clones in this sample may be carry-over from other donors' samples. V usage is TRBV28 and J usage is TRBJ1-1; D gene ambiguous. Sequenced: whole blood. Here the CDR3 DNA reads TGTGCCAGCAGCCCCGCGACCCGCACTGAAGCTTTCTTT. Translated: CASSPATRTEAFF.